Listed below are T cell receptor beta chains from one sample, sequenced in a study of blood T cell repertoires in COVID-19. TCRdb's copy holds only in-frame clones and misses some; the assay was immunoSEQ multiplex PCR. The data show about 210,000 clones, around 90% seen once. The source material was PBMCs or T cells enriched from blood (not recorded which). The receptors derive from a man aged 18-30 years with acute COVID-19. Each CDR3 is given with its conserved first and last residue. The order of the fields is J gene, V gene, CDR3 protein.

TRBJ1-2,TRBV29-1,CSVEVGNNYGYTF
TRBJ2-5,TRBV28,CASSLDRAPQETQYF
TRBJ1-1,TRBV2,CASRADSLEAFF
TRBJ2-2,TRBV7-9,CASSSPRGTGVRELFF
TRBJ1-1,TRBV13,CASSLSMNTEAFF
TRBJ2-1,TRBV29-1,CSVEGRLDFLSVRTQFF
TRBJ2-1,TRBV3-1/TRBV3-2,CASSQESGVSHNEQFF
TRBJ2-7,TRBV7-8,CASSLAAVPHEQYF
TRBJ2-1,TRBV27,CASSLSAGELYNEQFF
TRBJ2-1,TRBV5-4,CASSFGGSSYNEQFF
TRBJ2-1,TRBV24-1,CATSDWTSGNEQFF
TRBJ2-1,TRBV6-6,CASSFPGQQDEQFF
TRBJ1-4,TRBV4-3,CASSQDVQGIEVEKLFF
TRBJ2-7,TRBV5-3,CARSQGLAGAVGEQYF
TRBJ2-1,TRBV5-1,CASSLRTGRNGGEQFF
TRBJ1-5,TRBV24-1,CATRGWGRNQPQHF
TRBJ1-5,TRBV28,CASSFPGGWGQPQHF
TRBJ2-2,TRBV6-4,CASSEDPEKSGELFF
TRBJ1-2,TRBV9,CASSLSAGHGYTF
TRBJ2-3,TRBV11-2,CASSPGVYADTQYF
TRBJ2-1,TRBV19,CASSGSGRTHNEQFF